These T cell receptor beta chains were read from a single sample in a study of blood T cell repertoires in COVID-19. TCRdb's copy holds only in-frame clones and misses some; the assay was immunoSEQ multiplex PCR. The data hold around 140,000 clones, with 80% to 90% observed a single time. Sample: peripheral blood. These receptors all come from a woman aged 45-65 years with acute or convalescent COVID-19. Both conserved end residues are part of each CDR3. D genes are given only for firm matches. Size is stated for part of the rows, as once, few or many counts, or as a class when the clone is expanded.

J gene: TRBJ1-4; V gene: TRBV18; D gene: TRBD1; clone size: few; CDR3 protein: CASSLGQVNEKLFF; CDR3 DNA: TGTGCCAGCTCACTCGGACAGGTTAATGAAAAACTGTTTTTT
J gene: TRBJ2-5; V gene: TRBV15; D gene: .; clone size: .; CDR3 protein: CATSRDQGWTQYF; CDR3 DNA: TGTGCCACCAGCAGAGACCAGGGATGGACCCAGTACTTC
J gene: TRBJ2-3; V gene: TRBV4-1; D gene: TRBD2; clone size: .; CDR3 protein: CASKGLSGGVDTQYF; CDR3 DNA: TGCGCCAGCAAGGGATTAAGCGGGGGGGTAGATACGCAGTATTTT
J gene: TRBJ1-5; V gene: TRBV6-2/TRBV6-3; D gene: TRBD1; clone size: .; CDR3 protein: CASSYRQGVGQPQHF; CDR3 DNA: TGTGCCAGCAGTTATAGACAGGGCGTCGGTCAGCCCCAGCATTTT
J gene: TRBJ2-1; V gene: TRBV9; D gene: .; clone size: .; CDR3 protein: CASSPLGHEQFF; CDR3 DNA: TGTGCCAGCAGCCCCCTAGGCCATGAGCAGTTCTTC
J gene: TRBJ1-2; V gene: TRBV5-6; D gene: TRBD1; clone size: .; CDR3 protein: CASSFGTGVYGYTF; CDR3 DNA: TGTGCCAGCAGCTTTGGGACAGGCGTGTATGGCTACACCTTC
J gene: TRBJ1-4; V gene: TRBV5-8; D gene: TRBD1; clone size: .; CDR3 protein: CASTPVGTGGEKLFF; CDR3 DNA: TGTGCCAGCACCCCGGTTGGGACAGGGGGCGAAAAACTGTTTTTT
J gene: TRBJ1-5; V gene: TRBV19; D gene: TRBD1; clone size: few; CDR3 protein: CASTWDRVDNQPQHF; CDR3 DNA: TGTGCCAGTACCTGGGACAGGGTTGACAATCAGCCCCAGCATTTT
J gene: TRBJ1-1; V gene: TRBV10-1; D gene: .; clone size: .; CDR3 protein: CASSEAMNTEAFF; CDR3 DNA: TGCGCCAGCAGTGAAGCCATGAACACTGAAGCTTTCTTT
J gene: TRBJ2-5; V gene: TRBV6-6; D gene: TRBD2; clone size: .; CDR3 protein: CASSPPHQTSGRGETQYF; CDR3 DNA: TGTGCCAGCAGTCCGCCCCATCAGACTAGCGGGCGAGGAGAGACCCAGTACTTC
J gene: TRBJ1-4; V gene: TRBV19; D gene: .; clone size: .; CDR3 protein: CASSRTAGSEKLFF; CDR3 DNA: TGTGCCAGTAGTAGGACAGCTGGAAGTGAAAAACTGTTTTTT
J gene: TRBJ1-1; V gene: TRBV5-1; D gene: TRBD1; clone size: .; CDR3 protein: CASSVDRVVNTEAFF; CDR3 DNA: TGCGCCAGCAGCGTGGACAGGGTGGTGAACACTGAAGCTTTCTTT
J gene: TRBJ2-5; V gene: TRBV19; D gene: TRBD1; clone size: .; CDR3 protein: CASSLGQGPGWETQYF; CDR3 DNA: TGTGCCAGTAGTCTCGGACAGGGACCTGGTTGGGAGACCCAGTACTTC
J gene: TRBJ2-7; V gene: TRBV28; D gene: TRBD1; clone size: .; CDR3 protein: CASSSGQGEDEQYF; CDR3 DNA: TGTGCCAGCAGTTCCGGACAGGGTGAGGACGAGCAGTACTTC
J gene: TRBJ2-7; V gene: TRBV18; D gene: TRBD1; clone size: once; CDR3 protein: CASSPRTGTTYEQYF; CDR3 DNA: TGTGCCAGCTCACCGAGGACAGGGACGACCTACGAGCAGTACTTC
J gene: TRBJ1-2; V gene: TRBV19; D gene: .; clone size: .; CDR3 protein: CASSMRDRGLSGYTF; CDR3 DNA: TGTGCCAGTAGTATGAGAGACAGAGGCCTCAGTGGCTACACCTTC
J gene: TRBJ2-7; V gene: TRBV18; D gene: .; clone size: .; CDR3 protein: CASSPPGDYEQYF; CDR3 DNA: TGTGCCAGCTCACCACCGGGCGACTACGAGCAGTACTTC